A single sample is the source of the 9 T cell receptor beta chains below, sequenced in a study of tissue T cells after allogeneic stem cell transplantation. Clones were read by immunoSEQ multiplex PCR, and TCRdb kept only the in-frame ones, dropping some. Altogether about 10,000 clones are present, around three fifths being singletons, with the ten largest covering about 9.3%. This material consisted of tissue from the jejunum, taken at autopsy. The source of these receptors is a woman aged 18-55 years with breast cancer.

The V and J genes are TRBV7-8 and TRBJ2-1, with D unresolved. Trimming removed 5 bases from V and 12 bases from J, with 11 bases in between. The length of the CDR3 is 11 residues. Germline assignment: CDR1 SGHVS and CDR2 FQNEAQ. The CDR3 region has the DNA TGTGCCAGCAGCCTTTCCCTGAGGCAGTTCTTC. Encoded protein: CASSLSLRQFF. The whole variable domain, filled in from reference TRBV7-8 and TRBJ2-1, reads GAGVSQSPRYKVAKRGQDVALRCDPISGHVSLFWYQQALGQGPEFLTYFQNEAQLDKSGLPSDRFFAERPEGSVSTLKIQRTQQEDSAVYLCASSLSLRQFFGPGTRLTVL.

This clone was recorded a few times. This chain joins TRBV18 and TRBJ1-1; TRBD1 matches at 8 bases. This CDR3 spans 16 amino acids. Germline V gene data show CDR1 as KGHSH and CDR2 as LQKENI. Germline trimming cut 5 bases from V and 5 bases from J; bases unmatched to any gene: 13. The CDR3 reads CASSEGTGAFRTEAFF. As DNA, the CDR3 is TGTGCCAGCTCAGAGGGGACAGGCGCCTTCCGGACTGAAGCTTTCTTT.

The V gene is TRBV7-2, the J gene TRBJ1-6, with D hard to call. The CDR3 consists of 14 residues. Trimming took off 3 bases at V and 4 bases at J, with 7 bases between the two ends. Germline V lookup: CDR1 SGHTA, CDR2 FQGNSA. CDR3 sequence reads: CASSFDGYNSPLHF. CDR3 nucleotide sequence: TGTGCCAGCAGCTTTGACGGTTATAATTCACCCCTCCACTTT.

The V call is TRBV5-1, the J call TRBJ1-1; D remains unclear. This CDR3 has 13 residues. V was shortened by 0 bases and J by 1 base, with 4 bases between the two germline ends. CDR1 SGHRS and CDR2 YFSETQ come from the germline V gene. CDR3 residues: CASSLDENTEAFF. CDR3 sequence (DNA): TGCGCCAGCAGCTTGGATGAGAACACTGAAGCTTTCTTT.

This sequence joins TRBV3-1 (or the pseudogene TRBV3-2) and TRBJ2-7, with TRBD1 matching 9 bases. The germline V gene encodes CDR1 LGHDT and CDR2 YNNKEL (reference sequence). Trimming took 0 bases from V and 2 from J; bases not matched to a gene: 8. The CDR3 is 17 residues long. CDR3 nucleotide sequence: TGTGCCAGCAGCCAAGAGGCGAGGGACAGGGAGCCCTACGAGCAGTACTTC. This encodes CASSQEARDREPYEQYF.

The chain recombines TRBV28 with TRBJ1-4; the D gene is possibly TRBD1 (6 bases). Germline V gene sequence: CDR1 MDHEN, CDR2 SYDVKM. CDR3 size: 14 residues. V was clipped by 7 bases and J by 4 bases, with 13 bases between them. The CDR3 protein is CASKPSGDNEKLFF. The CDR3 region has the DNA TGTGCCAGCAAACCTTCAGGGGATAATGAAAAACTGTTTTTT.

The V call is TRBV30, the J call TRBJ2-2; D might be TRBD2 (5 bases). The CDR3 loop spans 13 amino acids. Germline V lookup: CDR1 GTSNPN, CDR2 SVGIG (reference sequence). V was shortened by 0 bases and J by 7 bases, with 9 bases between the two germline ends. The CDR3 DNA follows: TGTGCCTGGAGTGTGACCCGGGGCGGGGAGCTGTTTTTT. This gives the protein CAWSVTRGGELFF.

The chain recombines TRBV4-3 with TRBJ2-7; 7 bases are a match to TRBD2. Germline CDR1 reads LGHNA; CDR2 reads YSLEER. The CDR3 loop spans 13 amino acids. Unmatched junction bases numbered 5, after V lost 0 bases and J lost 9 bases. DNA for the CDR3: TGCGCCAGCAGCCAAGATCGGGAGGCGATGCAGTACTTC. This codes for CASSQDREAMQYF.

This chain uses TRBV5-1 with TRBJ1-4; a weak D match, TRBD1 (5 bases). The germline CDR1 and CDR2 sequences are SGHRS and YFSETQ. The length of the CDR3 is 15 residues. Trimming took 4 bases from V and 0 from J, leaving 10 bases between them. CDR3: CASSPTRATNEKLFF. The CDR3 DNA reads TGCGCCAGCAGCCCAACCAGGGCAACTAATGAAAAACTGTTTTTT. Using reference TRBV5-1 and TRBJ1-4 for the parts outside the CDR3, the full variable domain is KAGVTQTPRYLIKTRGQQVTLSCSPISGHRSVSWYQQTPGQGLQFLFEYFSETQRNKGNFPGRFSGRQFSNSRSEMNVSTLELGDSALYLCASSPTRATNEKLFFGSGTQLSVL.